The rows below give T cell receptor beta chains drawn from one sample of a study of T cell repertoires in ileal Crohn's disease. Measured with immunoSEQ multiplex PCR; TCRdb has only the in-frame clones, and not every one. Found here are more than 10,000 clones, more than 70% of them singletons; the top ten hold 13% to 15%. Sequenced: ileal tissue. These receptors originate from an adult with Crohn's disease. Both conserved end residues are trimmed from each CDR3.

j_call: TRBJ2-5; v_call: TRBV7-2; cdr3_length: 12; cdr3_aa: ASSSDSGGKTQY
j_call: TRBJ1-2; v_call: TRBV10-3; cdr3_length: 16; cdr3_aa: AISDPPKRRGLVYGYT
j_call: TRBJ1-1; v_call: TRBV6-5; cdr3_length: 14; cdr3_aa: ASSSDYSSMNTEAF
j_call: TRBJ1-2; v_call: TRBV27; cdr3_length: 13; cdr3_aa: ASSPKDRGWDGYT
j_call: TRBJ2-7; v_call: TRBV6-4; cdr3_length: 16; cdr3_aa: ASSDREGQPSWDYEQY
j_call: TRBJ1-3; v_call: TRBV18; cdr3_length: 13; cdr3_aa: ASSPDRGSGNTIY
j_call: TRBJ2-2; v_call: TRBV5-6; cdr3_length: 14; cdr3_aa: ASSDYRGRYTGELF
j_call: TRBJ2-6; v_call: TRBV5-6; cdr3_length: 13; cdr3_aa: ASSFGLSGANVLT
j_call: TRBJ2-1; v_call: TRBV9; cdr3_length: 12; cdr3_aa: ASSARRQVYEQF
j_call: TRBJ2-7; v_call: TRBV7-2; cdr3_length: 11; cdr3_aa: ASSPGGLYEQY
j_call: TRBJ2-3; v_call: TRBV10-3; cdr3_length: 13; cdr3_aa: AITLTSGGADTQY
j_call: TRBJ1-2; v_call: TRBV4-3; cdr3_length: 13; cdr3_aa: ASSQDLGHLYGYT
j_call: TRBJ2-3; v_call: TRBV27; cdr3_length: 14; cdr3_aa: ASSLNQSPSTDTQY
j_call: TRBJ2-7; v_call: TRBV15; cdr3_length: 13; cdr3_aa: ATSRDQDWASEQY
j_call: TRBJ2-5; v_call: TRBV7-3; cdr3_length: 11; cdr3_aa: ASSLAGSETQY
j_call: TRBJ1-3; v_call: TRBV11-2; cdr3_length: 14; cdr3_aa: ASSFNRGLSGNTIY
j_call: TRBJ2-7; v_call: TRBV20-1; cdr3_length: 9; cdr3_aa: SATGGYEQY
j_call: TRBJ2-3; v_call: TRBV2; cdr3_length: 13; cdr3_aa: ASSVESFATDTQY
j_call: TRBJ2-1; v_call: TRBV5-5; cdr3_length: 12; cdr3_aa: ASSFGGAQDEQF
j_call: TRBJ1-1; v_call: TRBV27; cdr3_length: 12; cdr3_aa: ASSLQQTNTEAF
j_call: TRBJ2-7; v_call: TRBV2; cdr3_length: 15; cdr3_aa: ASRVRPGALGYYEQY
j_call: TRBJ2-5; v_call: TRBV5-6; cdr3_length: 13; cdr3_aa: ASSLTGQGRETQY
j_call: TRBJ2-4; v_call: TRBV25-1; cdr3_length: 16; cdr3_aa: ASMGESGPLLAKNIQY
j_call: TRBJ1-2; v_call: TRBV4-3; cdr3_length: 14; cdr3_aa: ASSQEPTGLEYGYT
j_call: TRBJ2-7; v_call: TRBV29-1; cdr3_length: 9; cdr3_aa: SVGGAYEQY
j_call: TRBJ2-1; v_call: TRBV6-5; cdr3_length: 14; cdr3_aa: ASSYTPGLVANEQF
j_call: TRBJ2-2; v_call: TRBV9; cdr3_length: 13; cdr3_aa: ASSTSGDPPGELF
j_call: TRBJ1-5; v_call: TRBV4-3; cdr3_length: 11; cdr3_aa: ASSQLRNQPQH
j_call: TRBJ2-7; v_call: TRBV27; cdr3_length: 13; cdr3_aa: ASSLWDRVTYEQY
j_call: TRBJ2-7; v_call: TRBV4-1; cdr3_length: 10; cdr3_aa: ASSPSPYEQY
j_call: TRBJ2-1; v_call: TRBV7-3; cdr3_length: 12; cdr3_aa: ASSPIAGPNEQF
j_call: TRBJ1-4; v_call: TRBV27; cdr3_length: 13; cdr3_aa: ASSRRTGVNEKLF
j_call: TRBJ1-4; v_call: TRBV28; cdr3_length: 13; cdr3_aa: ASSPGHATNEKLF
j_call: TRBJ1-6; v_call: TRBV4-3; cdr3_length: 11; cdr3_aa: ASSQVINSPLH
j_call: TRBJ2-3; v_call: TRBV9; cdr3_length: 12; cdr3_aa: ASSSLTPGDTQY
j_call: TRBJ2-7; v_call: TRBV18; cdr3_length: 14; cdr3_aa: ASSPLPGGATYEQY
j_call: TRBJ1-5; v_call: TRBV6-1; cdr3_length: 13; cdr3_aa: ASSEAAGTNQPQH
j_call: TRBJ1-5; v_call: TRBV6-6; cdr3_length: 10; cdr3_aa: ASAGPNQPQH
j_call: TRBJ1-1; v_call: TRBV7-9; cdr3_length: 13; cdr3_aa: ASSAQQGVFTEAF
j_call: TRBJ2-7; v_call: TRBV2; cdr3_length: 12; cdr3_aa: ASIKSPYSYEQY
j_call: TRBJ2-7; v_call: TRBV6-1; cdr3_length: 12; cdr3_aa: ASSESLETYEQY
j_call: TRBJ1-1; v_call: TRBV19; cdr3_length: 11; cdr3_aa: AARGQANTEAF
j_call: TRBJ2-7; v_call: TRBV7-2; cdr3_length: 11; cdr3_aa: ASSLATGDEQY
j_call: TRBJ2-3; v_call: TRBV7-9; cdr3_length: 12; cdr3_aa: ASSLNQGADTQY
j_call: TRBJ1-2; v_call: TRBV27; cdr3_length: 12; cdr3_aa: ASSLTSNSRGYT
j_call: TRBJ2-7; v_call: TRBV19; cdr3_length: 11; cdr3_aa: ASSPRGDYEQY
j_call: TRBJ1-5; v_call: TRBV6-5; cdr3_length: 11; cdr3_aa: ASSYRQEQPQH
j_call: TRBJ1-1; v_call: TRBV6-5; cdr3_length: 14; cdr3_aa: ASSYSSGTGGTEAF
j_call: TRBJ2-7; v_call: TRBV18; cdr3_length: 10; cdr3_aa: ASQSSEGEQY
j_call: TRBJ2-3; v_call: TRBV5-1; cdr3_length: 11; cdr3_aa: ASLAGGSDTQY
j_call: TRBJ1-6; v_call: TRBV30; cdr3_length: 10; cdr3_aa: AWDLGNSPLH
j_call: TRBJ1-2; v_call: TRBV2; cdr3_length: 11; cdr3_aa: AREDRVNYGYT
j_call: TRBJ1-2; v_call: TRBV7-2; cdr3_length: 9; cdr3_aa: ASRRGLGYT
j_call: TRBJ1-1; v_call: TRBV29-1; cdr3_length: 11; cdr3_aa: SVVRGAETEAF